This T cell receptor beta chain was sequenced for a study of blood T cell repertoires in COVID-19. TCRdb's copy holds only in-frame clones and misses some; the assay was immunoSEQ multiplex PCR. This table has more than 95,000 clones, around 81% appearing once. Germline V gives CDR1 SNHLY, CDR2 FYNNEI. The CDR3 length is 17 residues. V gave up 6 bases and J gave up 2 bases; unmatched junction bases: 10. The receptor comes from a man aged 25 to 45 with COVID-19, enrolled during active disease. The material sequenced was peripheral blood. The chain links TRBV2 to TRBJ2-5; 12 nucleotides agree with TRBD1. The CDR3 DNA follows: TGTGCCAGCAGCCCCTGGGGGACAGGGGGCCCTCAAGAGACCCAGTACTTC. This gives the protein CASSPWGTGGPQETQYF.